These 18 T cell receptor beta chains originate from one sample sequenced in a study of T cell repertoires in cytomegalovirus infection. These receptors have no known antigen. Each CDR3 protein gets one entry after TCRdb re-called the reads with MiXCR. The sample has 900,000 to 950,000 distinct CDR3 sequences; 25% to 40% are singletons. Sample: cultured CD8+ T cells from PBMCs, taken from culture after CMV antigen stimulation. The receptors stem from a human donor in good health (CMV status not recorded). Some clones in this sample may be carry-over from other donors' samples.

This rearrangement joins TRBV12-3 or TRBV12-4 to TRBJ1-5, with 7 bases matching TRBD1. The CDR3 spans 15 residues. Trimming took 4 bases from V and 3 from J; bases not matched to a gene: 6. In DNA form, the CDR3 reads TGTGCCAGCAGTTCTAGGGGGCTGGTCAATCAGCCCCAGCATTTT. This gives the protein CASSSRGLVNQPQHF.

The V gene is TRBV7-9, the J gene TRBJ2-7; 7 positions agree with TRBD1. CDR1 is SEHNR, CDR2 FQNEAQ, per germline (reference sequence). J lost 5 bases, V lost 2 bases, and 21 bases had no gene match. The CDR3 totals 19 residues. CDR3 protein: CASSLLQNRGDPVLDEQYF. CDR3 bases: TGTGCCAGCAGCTTACTCCAAAACAGGGGCGATCCCGTATTGGACGAGCAGTACTTC.

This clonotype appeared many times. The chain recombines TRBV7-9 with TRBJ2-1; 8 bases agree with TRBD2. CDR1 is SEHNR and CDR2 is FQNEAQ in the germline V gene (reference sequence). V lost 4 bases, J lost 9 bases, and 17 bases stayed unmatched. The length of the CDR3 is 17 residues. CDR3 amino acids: CASSYYLPGGEDGEQFF. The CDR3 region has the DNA TGTGCCAGCAGCTATTACCTACCGGGGGGGGAGGACGGTGAGCAGTTCTTC.

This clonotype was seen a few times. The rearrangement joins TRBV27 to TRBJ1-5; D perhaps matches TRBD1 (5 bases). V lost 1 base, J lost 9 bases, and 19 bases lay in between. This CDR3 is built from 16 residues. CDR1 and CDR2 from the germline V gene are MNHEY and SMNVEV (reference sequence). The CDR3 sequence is CASSLYWGVGSWPQHF. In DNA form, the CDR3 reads TGTGCCAGCAGTTTATATTGGGGGGTTGGGTCTTGGCCCCAGCATTTT.

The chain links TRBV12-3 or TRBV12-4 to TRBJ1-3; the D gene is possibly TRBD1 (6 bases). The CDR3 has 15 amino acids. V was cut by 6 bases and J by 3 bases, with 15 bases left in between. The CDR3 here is CASSERRRGGNTIYF. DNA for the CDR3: TGTGCCAGCAGCGAGAGGCGCAGGGGTGGAAACACCATATATTTT.

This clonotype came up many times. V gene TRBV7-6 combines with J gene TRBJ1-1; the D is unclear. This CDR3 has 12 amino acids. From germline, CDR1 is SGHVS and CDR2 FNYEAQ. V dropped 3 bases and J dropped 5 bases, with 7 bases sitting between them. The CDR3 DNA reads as TGTGCCAGCAGCTTGGACGGGACTGAAGCTTTCTTT. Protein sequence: CASSLDGTEAFF.

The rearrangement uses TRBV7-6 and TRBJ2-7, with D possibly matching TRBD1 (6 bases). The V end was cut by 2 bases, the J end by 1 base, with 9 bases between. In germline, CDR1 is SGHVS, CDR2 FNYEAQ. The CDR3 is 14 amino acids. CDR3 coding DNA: TGTGCCAGCAGCTTATGGGGGCAGTCCTACGAGCAGTACTTC. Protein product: CASSLWGQSYEQYF. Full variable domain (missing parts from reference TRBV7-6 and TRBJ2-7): GAGVSQSPRYKVTKRGQDVALRCDPISGHVSLYWYRQALGQGPEFLTYFNYEAQQDKSGLPNDRFSAERPEGSISTLTIQRTEQRDSAMYRCASSLWGQSYEQYFGPGTRLTVT.

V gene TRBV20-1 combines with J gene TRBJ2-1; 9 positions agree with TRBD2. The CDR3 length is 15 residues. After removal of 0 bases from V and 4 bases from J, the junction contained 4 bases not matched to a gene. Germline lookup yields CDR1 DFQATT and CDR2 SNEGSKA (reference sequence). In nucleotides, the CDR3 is TGCAGTGCTAGAGATAAGCTAGCGGGGTACAATGAGCAGTTCTTC. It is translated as CSARDKLAGYNEQFF.

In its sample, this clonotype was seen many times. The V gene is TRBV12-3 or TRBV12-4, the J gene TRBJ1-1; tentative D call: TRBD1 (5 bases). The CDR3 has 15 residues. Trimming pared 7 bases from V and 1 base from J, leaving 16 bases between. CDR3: CASTLTEGWNTEAFF. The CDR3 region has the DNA TGTGCCAGCACCCTGACAGAAGGGTGGAACACTGAAGCTTTCTTT.

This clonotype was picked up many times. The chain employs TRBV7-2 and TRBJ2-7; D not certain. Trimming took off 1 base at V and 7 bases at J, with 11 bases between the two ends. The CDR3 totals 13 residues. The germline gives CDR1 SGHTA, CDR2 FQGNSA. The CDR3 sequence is CASSLDYSLEQYV. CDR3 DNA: TGTGCCAGCAGCTTAGATTATAGTCTAGAGCAGTACGTC.

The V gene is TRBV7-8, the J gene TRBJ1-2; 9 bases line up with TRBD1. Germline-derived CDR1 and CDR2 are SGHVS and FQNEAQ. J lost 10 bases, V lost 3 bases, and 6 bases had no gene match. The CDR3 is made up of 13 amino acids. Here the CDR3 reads CASSFPGQGNYTF. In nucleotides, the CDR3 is TGTGCCAGCAGCTTTCCGGGACAGGGTAACTACACCTTC.

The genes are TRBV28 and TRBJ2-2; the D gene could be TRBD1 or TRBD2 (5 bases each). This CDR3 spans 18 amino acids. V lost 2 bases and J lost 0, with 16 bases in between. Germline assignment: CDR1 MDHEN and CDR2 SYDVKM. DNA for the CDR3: TGTGCCAGCAGTTTAGGGGTAAGGCAGGGACCGAACACCGGGGAGCTGTTTTTT. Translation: CASSLGVRQGPNTGELFF.

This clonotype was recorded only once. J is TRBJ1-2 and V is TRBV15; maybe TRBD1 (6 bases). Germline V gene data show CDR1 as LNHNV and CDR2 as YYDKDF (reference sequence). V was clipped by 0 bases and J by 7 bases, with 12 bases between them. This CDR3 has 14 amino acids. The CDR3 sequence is CATSRELGAGGYTF. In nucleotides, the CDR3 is TGTGCCACCAGCAGAGAGCTGGGGGCGGGTGGCTACACCTTC.

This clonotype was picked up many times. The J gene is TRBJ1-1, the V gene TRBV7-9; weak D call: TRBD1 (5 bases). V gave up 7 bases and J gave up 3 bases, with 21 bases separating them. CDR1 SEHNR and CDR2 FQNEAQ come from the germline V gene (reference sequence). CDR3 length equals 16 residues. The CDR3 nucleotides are TGTGCCAGCAAAAAAATAACTGGCAGGGAGGACACTGAAGCTTTCTTT. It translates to CASKKITGREDTEAFF.

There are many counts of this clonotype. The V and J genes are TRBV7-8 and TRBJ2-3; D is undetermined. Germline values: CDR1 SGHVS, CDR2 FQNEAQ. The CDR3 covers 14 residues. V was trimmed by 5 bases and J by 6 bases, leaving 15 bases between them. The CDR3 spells CASSLFGVVDTQYF. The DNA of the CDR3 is TGTGCCAGCAGCCTATTTGGGGTGGTGGATACGCAGTATTTT.

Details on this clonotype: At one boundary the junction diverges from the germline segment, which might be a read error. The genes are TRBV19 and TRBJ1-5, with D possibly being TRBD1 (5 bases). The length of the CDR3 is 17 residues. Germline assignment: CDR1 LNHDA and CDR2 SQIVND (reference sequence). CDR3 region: CVSSIDGWGEPNQPQHF. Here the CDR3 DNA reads TGTGTCAGTAGTATAGATGGGTGGGGCGAGCCGAATCAGCCCCAGCATTTT.

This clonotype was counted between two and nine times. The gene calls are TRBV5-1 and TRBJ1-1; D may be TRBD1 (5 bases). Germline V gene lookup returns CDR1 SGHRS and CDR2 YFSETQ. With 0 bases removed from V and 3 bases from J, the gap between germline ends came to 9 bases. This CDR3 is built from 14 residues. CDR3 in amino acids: CASSLDVGDTEAFF. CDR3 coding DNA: TGCGCCAGCAGCTTGGATGTAGGGGACACTGAAGCTTTCTTT.

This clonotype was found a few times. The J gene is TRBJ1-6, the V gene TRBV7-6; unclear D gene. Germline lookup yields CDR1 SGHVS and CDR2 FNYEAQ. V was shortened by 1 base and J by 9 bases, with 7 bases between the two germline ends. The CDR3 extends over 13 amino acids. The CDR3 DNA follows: TGTGCCAGCAGCTTAGGACGAAGTTCACCCCTCCACTTT. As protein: CASSLGRSSPLHF.